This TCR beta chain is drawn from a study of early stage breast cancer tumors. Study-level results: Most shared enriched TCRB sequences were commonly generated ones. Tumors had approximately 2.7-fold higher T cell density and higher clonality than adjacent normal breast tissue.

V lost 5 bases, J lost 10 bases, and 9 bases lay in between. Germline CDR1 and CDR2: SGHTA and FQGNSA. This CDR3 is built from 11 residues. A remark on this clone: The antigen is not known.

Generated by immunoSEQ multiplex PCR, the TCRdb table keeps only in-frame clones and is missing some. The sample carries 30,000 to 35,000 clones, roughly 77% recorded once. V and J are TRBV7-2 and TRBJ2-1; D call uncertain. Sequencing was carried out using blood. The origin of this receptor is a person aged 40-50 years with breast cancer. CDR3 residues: CASSQYSEQFF. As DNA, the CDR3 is TGTGCCAGCAGCCAATATAGCGAGCAGTTCTTC.